This TCR beta chain was recovered during a study of blood T cell repertoires in COVID-19. About the research overall: Samples taken during acute and convalescent COVID-19 were collected in the United States, Italy and Spain. PBMCs, B-cell-depleted T cells, or T cells provided the cDNA or gDNA that made up the material.

During active infection, Seattle patients enrolled and were then monitored through disease. Original handling: Amplification with reference gene primers provided the estimates of nucleated cell counts. Only in-frame clones appear in the TCRdb table, and some are missing; sequencing was by immunoSEQ multiplex PCR. That table is the source of V, J and clone size, and D and trimming were worked out from the DNA. The table records 200,000 to 300,000 clones, 75% to 85% of them present only once. V was pared by 0 bases and J by 4 bases, with 18 bases between. This CDR3 has 17 residues. Germline-derived CDR1 and CDR2 are SGHNT and YYREEE (reference sequence).

The V gene is TRBV5-4, the J gene TRBJ2-3; D is perhaps TRBD1 (5 bases). This TCR came from a woman over 75 with COVID-19, enrolled during active disease. The sequenced sample was peripheral blood. CDR3 coding DNA: TGTGCCAGCAGCTTGGGGCAGGGAATAACCCGTGCAGATACGCAGTATTTT. Translated: CASSLGQGITRADTQYF.